A selection of T cell receptor beta chains follows, all from one sample in a study of blood T cell repertoires in COVID-19. Measured with immunoSEQ multiplex PCR; TCRdb has only the in-frame clones, and not every one. The data show about 76,000 clones, about 82% seen once. The sample consisted of peripheral blood. The origin of the receptors is a woman aged 55-69 years with acute or convalescent COVID-19. Both conserved end residues are part of each CDR3. Fields, in order: V gene, J gene, D gene, clone size, CDR3 length, CDR3 protein, CDR3 DNA. The D gene is left open where the match is weak. Size is stated for part of the rows, as once, few or many counts, or as a class when the clone is expanded.

TRBV9	TRBJ2-7	TRBD2	-	16	CASSVGTSGGAGEQYF	TGTGCCAGCAGCGTTGGGACTAGCGGGGGGGCTGGGGAGCAGTACTTC
TRBV7-2	TRBJ2-1	TRBD2	-	16	CASSLAGDYYYNEQFF	TGTGCCAGCAGCTTAGCGGGGGACTATTACTACAATGAGCAGTTCTTC
TRBV5-1	TRBJ2-7	TRBD1	once	15	CASSLLNRGSYEQYF	TGCGCCAGCAGCTTGCTGAACAGGGGTTCCTACGAGCAGTACTTC
TRBV3-1/TRBV3-2	TRBJ1-4	-	-	13	CASSSRGSEKLFF	TGTGCCAGCAGCTCCCGGGGAAGTGAAAAACTGTTTTTT
TRBV2	TRBJ2-7	TRBD1	-	15	CASSVPGTGTYEQYF	TGTGCCAGCAGTGTTCCCGGGACAGGGACCTACGAGCAGTACTTC
TRBV29-1	TRBJ1-1	TRBD1	-	15	CSAAGTGGTQYEAFF	TGCAGCGCAGCCGGGACAGGGGGGACACAATATGAAGCTTTCTTT
TRBV7-8	TRBJ1-1	-	-	15	CASSLAAGLDTEAFF	TGTGCCAGCAGCTTAGCAGCAGGGTTAGACACTGAAGCTTTCTTT
TRBV6-6	TRBJ1-2	TRBD1	-	17	CASSLGTGGAGAHGYTF	TGTGCCAGCAGTCTAGGGACAGGGGGCGCAGGAGCCCATGGCTACACCTTC
TRBV29-1	TRBJ1-1	-	-	15	CSVEGGRAMNTEAFF	TGCAGCGTCGAGGGGGGGAGAGCCATGAACACTGAAGCTTTCTTT
TRBV15	TRBJ2-6	-	-	16	CATSRDHRAGANVLTF	TGTGCCACCAGCAGAGATCACAGGGCTGGGGCCAACGTCCTGACTTTC
TRBV7-2	TRBJ2-7	-	few	14	CASSLGTRSYEQYF	TGTGCCAGCAGCTTAGGGACACGCTCCTACGAGCAGTACTTC
TRBV15	TRBJ2-4	-	-	16	CATSRDIFTSQDIQYF	TGTGCCACCAGCAGAGATATCTTCACCAGTCAAGACATTCAGTACTTC
TRBV7-7	TRBJ2-2	TRBD2	-	14	CASRLAGAAGELFF	TGTGCTAGCAGACTAGCGGGGGCCGCCGGGGAGCTGTTTTTT
TRBV10-2	TRBJ1-5	-	-	13	CASRDTFNQPQHF	TGCGCCAGCAGGGACACCTTCAATCAGCCCCAGCATTTT
TRBV6-5	TRBJ1-1	-	-	14	CASRQASMNTEAFF	TGTGCCAGTCGGCAGGCTTCGATGAACACTGAAGCTTTCTTT
TRBV24-1	TRBJ1-2	-	-	13	CATSEEGNGGYTF	TGTGCCACCAGTGAAGAGGGTAACGGTGGCTACACCTTC
TRBV5-4	TRBJ2-3	TRBD2	-	15	CASSLARGRDDTQYF	TGTGCCAGCAGCTTGGCCCGCGGGAGGGACGATACGCAGTATTTT
TRBV4-1	TRBJ2-7	TRBD1	medium-sized	15	CASSDSGTGVDEQYF	TGCGCCAGCAGCGATTCCGGGACAGGGGTCGACGAGCAGTACTTC
TRBV5-5	TRBJ2-1	TRBD2	-	14	CASSLVGTSNEQFF	TGTGCCAGCAGCTTGGTCGGGACTAGCAATGAGCAGTTCTTC
TRBV18	TRBJ1-2	-	-	15	CASSPWDGQNYGYTF	TGTGCCAGCTCACCATGGGACGGACAGAACTATGGCTACACCTTC
TRBV19	TRBJ1-1	TRBD1	-	16	CASSGRQGAGGTEAFF	TGTGCCAGTAGTGGGCGACAGGGGGCTGGGGGCACTGAAGCTTTCTTT
TRBV9	TRBJ1-3	-	-	16	CASSVDMTRAGNTIYF	TGTGCCAGCAGCGTAGATATGACAAGAGCTGGAAACACCATATATTTT
TRBV7-8	TRBJ2-5	-	-	18	CASSPPLRVRAAQETQYF	TGTGCCAGCAGCCCACCCCTACGTGTCAGGGCTGCCCAAGAGACCCAGTACTTC
TRBV9	TRBJ2-5	TRBD2	-	15	CASSVVASGEETQYF	TGTGCCAGCAGCGTAGTTGCTAGCGGGGAAGAGACCCAGTACTTC
TRBV6-4	TRBJ1-1	TRBD1	-	13	CASSFDRGTEAFF	TGTGCCAGCAGTTTCGACAGGGGCACTGAAGCTTTCTTT
TRBV9	TRBJ1-3	-	-	17	CASSVELGGASGNTIYF	TGTGCCAGCAGCGTAGAACTAGGGGGGGCTTCTGGAAACACCATATATTTT
TRBV19	TRBJ2-2	TRBD1	-	17	CASSMDRRPSNTGELFF	TGTGCCAGTAGTATGGACAGGCGCCCAAGTAACACCGGGGAGCTGTTTTTT
TRBV6-1	TRBJ1-2	-	-	14	CASREAGGARGYTF	TGTGCCAGCAGGGAAGCGGGGGGGGCACGTGGCTACACCTTC
TRBV19	TRBJ1-5	TRBD1	-	16	CASRALDRGKGQPQHF	TGTGCCAGTAGAGCATTGGACAGGGGAAAAGGTCAGCCCCAGCATTTT
TRBV11-2	TRBJ1-2	-	-	14	CASSLDTLFNGYTF	TGTGCCAGCAGCTTGGACACCCTCTTCAACGGCTACACCTTC
TRBV4-3	TRBJ1-6	-	once	14	CASSQESGVSPLHF	TGCGCCAGCAGCCAAGAGAGTGGAGTTTCACCCCTCCACTTT
TRBV6-5	TRBJ1-1	-	-	16	CASSSLGTGKNTEAFF	TGTGCCAGCAGTTCCTTGGGAACAGGGAAGAACACTGAAGCTTTCTTT
TRBV30	TRBJ1-1	-	once	17	CAWAKTGLKYMNTEAFF	TGTGCCTGGGCGAAGACAGGTCTCAAATACATGAACACTGAAGCTTTCTTT
TRBV7-8	TRBJ2-6	-	-	13	CASTDGGANVLTF	TGTGCCAGCACCGACGGGGGGGCCAACGTCCTGACTTTC
TRBV7-2	TRBJ1-2	-	-	14	CASSNGTTVYGYTF	TGTGCCAGCAGCAACGGGACAACGGTCTACGGCTACACCTTC
TRBV12-5	TRBJ1-5	-	-	14	CASGGGNSNQPQHF	TGTGCTAGTGGGGGGGGAAATAGCAATCAGCCCCAGCATTTT
TRBV20-1	TRBJ2-5	-	-	11	CSPQYQETQYF	TGCAGCCCACAGTACCAAGAGACCCAGTACTTC
TRBV28	TRBJ1-2	-	-	16	CASSLMGAGTNYGYTF	TGTGCCAGCAGTTTAATGGGGGCAGGGACTAACTATGGCTACACCTTC
TRBV5-4	TRBJ2-2	TRBD2	-	16	CASSPSGAVNTGELFF	TGTGCCAGCAGCCCTAGCGGGGCAGTGAACACCGGGGAGCTGTTTTTT
TRBV19	TRBJ2-1	TRBD2	-	16	CASSPLAGGLGNEQFF	TGTGCCAGTAGTCCGCTAGCGGGGGGGCTTGGTAATGAGCAGTTCTTC
TRBV5-4	TRBJ2-2	TRBD1	-	15	CASSFGRGQRRELFF	TGTGCCAGCAGCTTTGGAAGGGGGCAGAGGAGGGAGCTGTTTTTT
TRBV5-1	TRBJ2-1	TRBD2	-	18	CASSLAARLAGFYNEQFF	TGCGCCAGCAGCTTGGCCGCCCGACTAGCGGGGTTCTACAATGAGCAGTTCTTC